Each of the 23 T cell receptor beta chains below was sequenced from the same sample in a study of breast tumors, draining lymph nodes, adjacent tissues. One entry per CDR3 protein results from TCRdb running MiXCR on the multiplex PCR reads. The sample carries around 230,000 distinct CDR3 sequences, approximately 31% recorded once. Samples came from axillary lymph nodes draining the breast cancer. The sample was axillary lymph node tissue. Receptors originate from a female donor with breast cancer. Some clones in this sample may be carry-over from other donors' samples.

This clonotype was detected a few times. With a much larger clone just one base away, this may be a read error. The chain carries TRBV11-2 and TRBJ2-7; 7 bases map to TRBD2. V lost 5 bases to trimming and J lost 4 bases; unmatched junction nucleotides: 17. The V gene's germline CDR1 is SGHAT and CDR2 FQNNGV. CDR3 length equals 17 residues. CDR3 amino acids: CASSPGGGPGGGYEQYF. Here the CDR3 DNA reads TGTGCCAGCAGCCCGGGGGGTGGGCCGGGAGGTGGTTACGAGCAGTACTTC.

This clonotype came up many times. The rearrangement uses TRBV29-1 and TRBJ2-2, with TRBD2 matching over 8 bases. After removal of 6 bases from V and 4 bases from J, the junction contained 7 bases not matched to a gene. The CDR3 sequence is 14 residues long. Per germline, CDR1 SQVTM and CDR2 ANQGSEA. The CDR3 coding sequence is TGCAGCGTCGGGATAGCGGGACCCACCGGGGAGCTGTTTTTT. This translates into CSVGIAGPTGELFF.

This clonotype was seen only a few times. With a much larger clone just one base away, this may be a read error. CDR3 coding DNA: TGTGCCAGCAGTTTCGTGGGCGGATTAACCTACGAGCAGTACTTC. This translates into CASSFVGGLTYEQYF. The chain is built from TRBV12-3 or TRBV12-4 and TRBJ2-7; D gene uncertain. Trimming took 3 bases from V and 2 from J, leaving 14 bases between them. The CDR3 spans 15 residues.

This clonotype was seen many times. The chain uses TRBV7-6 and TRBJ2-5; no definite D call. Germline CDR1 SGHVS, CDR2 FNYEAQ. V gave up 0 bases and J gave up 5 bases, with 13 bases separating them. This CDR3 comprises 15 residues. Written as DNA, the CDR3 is TGTGCCAGCAGCTTAGCGCGAGGAAAAGTTGAGACCCAGTACTTC. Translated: CASSLARGKVETQYF.

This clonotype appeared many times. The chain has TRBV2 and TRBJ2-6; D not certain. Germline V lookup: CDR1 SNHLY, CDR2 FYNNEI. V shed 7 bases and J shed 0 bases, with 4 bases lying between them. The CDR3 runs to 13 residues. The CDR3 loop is CASKGSGANVLTF. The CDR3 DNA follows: TGTGCCAGCAAGGGCTCTGGGGCCAACGTCCTGACTTTC. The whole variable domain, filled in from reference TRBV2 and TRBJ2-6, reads EPEVTQTPSHQVTQMGQEVILRCVPISNHLYFYWYRQILGQKVEFLVSFYNNEISEKSEIFDDQFSVERPDGSNFTLKIRSTKLEDSAMYFCASKGSGANVLTFGAGSRLTVL.

The CDR3 nucleotides are TGTGCCAGCAGCGTAGGCCCCGGGAATAATTCACCCCTCCACTTT. Translating it yields CASSVGPGNNSPLHF. The chain employs TRBV9 and TRBJ1-6, with D uncertain. Between the trimmed V and J ends, which lost 0 bases and 5 bases, there was a span of 9 bases. Germline CDR1 is SGDLS and CDR2 is YYNGEE. The CDR3 extends over 15 amino acids.

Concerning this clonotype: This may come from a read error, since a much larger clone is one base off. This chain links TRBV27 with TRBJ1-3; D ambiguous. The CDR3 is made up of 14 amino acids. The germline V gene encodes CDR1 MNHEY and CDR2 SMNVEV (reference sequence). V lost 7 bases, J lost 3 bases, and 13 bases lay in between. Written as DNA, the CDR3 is TGTGCCAGCAATTTCCAGTTTGGTGGAAACACCATATATTTT. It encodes CASNFQFGGNTIYF.

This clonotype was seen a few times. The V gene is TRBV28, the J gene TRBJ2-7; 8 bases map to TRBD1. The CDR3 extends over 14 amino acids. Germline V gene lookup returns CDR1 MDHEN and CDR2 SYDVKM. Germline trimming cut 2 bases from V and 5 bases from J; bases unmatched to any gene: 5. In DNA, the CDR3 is TGTGCCAGCAGTTTAAACGCCAGGGGGCACGAGCAGTACTTC. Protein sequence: CASSLNARGHEQYF.

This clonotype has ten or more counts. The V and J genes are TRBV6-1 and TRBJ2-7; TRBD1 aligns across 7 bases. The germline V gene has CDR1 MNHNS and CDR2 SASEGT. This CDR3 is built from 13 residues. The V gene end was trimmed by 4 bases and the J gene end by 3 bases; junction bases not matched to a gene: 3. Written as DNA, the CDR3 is TGTGCCAGCAGTGTGCCAGGGGGCTACGAGCAGTACTTC. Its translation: CASSVPGGYEQYF.

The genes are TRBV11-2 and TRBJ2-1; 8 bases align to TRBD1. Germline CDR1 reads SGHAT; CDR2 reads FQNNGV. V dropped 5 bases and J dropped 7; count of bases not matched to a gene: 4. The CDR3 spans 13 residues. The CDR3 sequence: CASSPGTGNEQFF. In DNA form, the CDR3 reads TGTGCCAGCAGCCCCGGGACAGGTAATGAGCAGTTCTTC.

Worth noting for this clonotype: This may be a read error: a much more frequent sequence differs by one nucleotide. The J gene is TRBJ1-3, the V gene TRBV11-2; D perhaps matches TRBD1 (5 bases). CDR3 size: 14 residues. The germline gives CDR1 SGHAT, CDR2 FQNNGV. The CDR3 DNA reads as TGTGCCAGCAGCTTATGGGGGTTCGGAAGCACCATATATTTT. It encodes CASSLWGFGSTIYF.

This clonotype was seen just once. CDR3 sequence (DNA): TGTGCCAGTAGTATTAATCATGACGGCTACACCTTC. Its translation: CASSINHDGYTF. This rearrangement joins TRBV19 to TRBJ1-2; D is unclear. The CDR3 runs 12 residues. Germline lookup yields CDR1 LNHDA and CDR2 SQIVND (reference sequence). Between the trimmed V and J ends, which lost 3 bases and 8 bases, there was a span of 10 bases.

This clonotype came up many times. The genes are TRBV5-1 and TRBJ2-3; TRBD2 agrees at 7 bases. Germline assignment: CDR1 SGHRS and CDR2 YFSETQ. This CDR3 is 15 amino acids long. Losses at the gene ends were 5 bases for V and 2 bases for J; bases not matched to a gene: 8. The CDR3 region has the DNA TGCGCCAGCAGATCTAGCGGCCGCGACACAGATACGCAGTATTTT. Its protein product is CASRSSGRDTDTQYF.

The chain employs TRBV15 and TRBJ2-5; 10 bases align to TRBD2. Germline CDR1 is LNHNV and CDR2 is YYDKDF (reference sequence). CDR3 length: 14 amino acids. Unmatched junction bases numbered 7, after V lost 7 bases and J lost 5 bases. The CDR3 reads CATKGLAGEETQYF. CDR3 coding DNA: TGTGCCACCAAGGGGCTAGCGGGAGAGGAGACCCAGTACTTC. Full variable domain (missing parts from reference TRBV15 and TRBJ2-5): DAMVIQNPRYQVTQFGKPVTLSCSQTLNHNVMYWYQQKSSQAPKLLFHYYDKDFNNEADTPDNFQSRRPNTSFCFLDIRSPGLGDTAMYLCATKGLAGEETQYFGPGTRLLVL.

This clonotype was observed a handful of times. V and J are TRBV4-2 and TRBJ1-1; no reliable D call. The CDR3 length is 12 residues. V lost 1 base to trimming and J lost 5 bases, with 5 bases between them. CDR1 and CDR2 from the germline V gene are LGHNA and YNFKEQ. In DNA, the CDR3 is TGTGCCAGCAGCCAAGGAGAGACTGAAGCTTTCTTT. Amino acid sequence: CASSQGETEAFF.

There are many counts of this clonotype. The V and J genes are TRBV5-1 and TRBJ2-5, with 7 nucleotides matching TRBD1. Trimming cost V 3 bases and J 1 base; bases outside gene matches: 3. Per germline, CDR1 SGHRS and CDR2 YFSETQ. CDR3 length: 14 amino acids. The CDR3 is CASSWGQSQETQYF. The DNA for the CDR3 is TGCGCCAGCAGCTGGGGACAGTCCCAAGAGACCCAGTACTTC.

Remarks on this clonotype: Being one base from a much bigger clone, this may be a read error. The DNA of the CDR3 is TGTGCCAGCAGTTCCTCGGGCAGGGGAGGTGGCTACACCTTC. It translates to CASSSSGRGGGYTF. The chain employs TRBV6-5 and TRBJ1-2; D may be TRBD1 (6 bases). The CDR3 is 14 amino acids. The germline V gene encodes CDR1 MNHEY and CDR2 SVGAGI. Trimming stripped 4 bases from V and 7 bases from J, with 16 bases between.

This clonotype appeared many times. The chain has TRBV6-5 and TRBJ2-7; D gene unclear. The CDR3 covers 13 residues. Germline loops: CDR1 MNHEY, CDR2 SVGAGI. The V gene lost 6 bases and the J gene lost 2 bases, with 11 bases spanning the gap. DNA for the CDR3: TGTGCCAGCAGCGAAGATGCGACCTACGAGCAGTACTTC. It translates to CASSEDATYEQYF.

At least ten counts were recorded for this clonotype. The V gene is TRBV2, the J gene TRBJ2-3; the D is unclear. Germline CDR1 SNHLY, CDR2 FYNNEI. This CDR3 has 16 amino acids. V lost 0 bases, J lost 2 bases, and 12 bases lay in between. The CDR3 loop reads CASSEASLLNTDTQYF. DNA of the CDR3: TGTGCCAGCAGTGAAGCGAGTTTACTGAACACAGATACGCAGTATTTT.

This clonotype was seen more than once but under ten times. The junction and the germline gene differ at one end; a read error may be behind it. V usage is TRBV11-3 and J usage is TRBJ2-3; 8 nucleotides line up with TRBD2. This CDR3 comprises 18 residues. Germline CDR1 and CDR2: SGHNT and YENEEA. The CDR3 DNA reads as TGTGCCGGCAGCCCAGGTCGGAGTAGCGGGACCCCCACAGATACGCAGTATTTT. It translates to CAGSPGRSSGTPTDTQYF.

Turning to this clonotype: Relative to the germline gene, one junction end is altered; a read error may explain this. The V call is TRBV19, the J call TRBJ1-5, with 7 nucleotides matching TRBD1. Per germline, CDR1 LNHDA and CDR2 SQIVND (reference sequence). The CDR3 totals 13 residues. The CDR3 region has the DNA TGCGCCACAAACAGGGGTGGCAGTCAGCCCCAGCATTTT. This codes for CATNRGGSQPQHF. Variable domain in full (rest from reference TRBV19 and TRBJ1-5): DGGITQSPKYLFRKEGQNVTLSCEQNLNHDAMYWYRQDPGQGLRLIYYSQIVNDFQKGDIAEGYSVSREKKESFPLTVTSAQKNPTAFYLCATNRGGSQPQHFGDGTRLSIL.

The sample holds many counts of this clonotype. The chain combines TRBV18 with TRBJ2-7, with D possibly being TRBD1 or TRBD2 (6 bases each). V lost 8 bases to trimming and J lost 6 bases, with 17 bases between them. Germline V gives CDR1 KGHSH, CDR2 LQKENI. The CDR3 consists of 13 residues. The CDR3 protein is CASKATGAGEQYF. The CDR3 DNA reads TGTGCCAGCAAAGCTACGGGGGCCGGCGAGCAGTACTTC. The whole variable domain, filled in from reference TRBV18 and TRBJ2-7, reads NAGVMQNPRHLVRRRGQEARLRCSPMKGHSHVYWYRQLPEEGLKFMVYLQKENIIDESGMPKERFSAEFPKEGPSILRIQQVVRGDSAAYFCASKATGAGEQYFGPGTRLTVT.

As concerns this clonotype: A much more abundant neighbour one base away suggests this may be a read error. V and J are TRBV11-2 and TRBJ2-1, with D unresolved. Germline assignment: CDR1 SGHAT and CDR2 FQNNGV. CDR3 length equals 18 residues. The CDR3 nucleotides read TGTACCAGCACCAAAGTGGCTGCGTCACCCAGCTCCTACAATGAGCAGTTCTTC. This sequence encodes CTSTKVAASPSSYNEQFF.